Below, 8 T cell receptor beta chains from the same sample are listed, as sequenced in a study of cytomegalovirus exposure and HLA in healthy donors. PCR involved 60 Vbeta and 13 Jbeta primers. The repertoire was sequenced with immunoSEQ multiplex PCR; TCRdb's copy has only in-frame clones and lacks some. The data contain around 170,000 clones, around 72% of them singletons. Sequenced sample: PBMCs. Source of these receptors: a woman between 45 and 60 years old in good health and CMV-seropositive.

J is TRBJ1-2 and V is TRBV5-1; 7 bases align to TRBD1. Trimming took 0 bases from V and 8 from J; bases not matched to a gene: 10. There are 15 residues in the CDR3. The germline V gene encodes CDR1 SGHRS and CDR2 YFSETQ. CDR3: CASSLEGGGGEGYTF. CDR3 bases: TGCGCCAGCAGCTTGGAAGGAGGAGGGGGCGAGGGCTACACCTTC.

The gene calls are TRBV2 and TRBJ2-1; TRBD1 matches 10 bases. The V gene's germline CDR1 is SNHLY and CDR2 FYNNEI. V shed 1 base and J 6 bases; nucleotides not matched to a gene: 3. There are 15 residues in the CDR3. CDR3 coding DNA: TGTGCCAGCAGTGAAGTGGGACAGGGGACCAATGAGCAGTTCTTC. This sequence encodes CASSEVGQGTNEQFF.

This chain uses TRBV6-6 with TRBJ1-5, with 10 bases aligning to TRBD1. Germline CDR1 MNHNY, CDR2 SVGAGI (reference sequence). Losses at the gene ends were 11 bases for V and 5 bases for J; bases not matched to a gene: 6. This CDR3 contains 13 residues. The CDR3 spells CALSGQGDQPQHF. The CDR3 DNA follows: TGTGCCCTCTCCGGACAGGGGGATCAGCCCCAGCATTTT.

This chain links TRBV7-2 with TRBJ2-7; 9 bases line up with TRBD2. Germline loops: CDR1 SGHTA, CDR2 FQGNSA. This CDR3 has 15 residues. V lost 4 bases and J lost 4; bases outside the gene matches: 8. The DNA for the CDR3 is TGTGCCAGCAGCTCCCCCCAGCGGGGGGTGTACGAGCAGTACTTC. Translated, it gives CASSSPQRGVYEQYF.

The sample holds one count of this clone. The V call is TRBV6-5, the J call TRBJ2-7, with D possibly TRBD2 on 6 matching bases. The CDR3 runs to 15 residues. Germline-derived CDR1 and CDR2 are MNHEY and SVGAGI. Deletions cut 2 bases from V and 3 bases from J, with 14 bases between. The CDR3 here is CASSYRGTRGYEQYF. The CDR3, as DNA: TGTGCCAGCAGTTACCGGGGGACGAGAGGCTACGAGCAGTACTTC.

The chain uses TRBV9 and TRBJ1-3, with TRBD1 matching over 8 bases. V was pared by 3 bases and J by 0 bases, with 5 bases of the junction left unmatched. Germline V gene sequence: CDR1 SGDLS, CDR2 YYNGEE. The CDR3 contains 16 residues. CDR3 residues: CASSGTGTNSGNTIYF. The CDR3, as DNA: TGTGCCAGCAGCGGGACAGGGACCAACTCTGGAAACACCATATATTTT.

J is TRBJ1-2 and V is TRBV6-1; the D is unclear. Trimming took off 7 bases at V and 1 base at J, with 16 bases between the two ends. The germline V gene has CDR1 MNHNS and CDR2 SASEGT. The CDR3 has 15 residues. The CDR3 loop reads CASNSPPGDNYGYTF. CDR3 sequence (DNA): TGTGCCAGCAATAGTCCACCGGGAGATAACTATGGCTACACCTTC.

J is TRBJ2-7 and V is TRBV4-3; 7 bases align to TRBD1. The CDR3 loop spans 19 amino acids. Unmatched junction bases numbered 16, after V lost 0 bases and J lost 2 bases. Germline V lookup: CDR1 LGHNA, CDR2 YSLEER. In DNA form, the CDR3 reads TGCGCCAGCAGCCAAGAATTGATCTTCGCAGGGGGTCCCACCTACGAGCAGTACTTC. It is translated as CASSQELIFAGGPTYEQYF.